This TCR beta chain was sequenced for a study of graft-versus-host responses after intestinal transplantation. This CDR3 is 14 amino acids long. V was clipped by 2 bases and J by 8 bases, with 13 bases between them. Germline CDR1 KGHSH, CDR2 LQKENI. Remarks on this clone: Antigen unknown.

This table comes from immunoSEQ multiplex PCR, and its TCRdb copy is limited to in-frame clones, with some not included. In the table there are about 71,000 clones, about 90% of which are singletons. Study outcomes and limitations: Patients who carried graft-donor T cell macrochimerism also had high graft-versus-host to host-versus-graft clonal ratios in their allografts. Recipient-marrow GvH clones were detected, some having first appeared in ileum or blood.

The J gene is TRBJ2-1, the V gene TRBV18; tentative D call: TRBD2 (5 bases). The TCR was taken from a human donor who received an intestinal transplant. Sequencing was performed on unstimulated CD8+ T cells sorted from spleen or lymph node cells, taken before intestinal transplant. CDR3 sequence reads: CASSPGLLLDEQFF. The CDR3 nucleotides are TGTGCCAGCTCACCAGGACTGCTGTTGGATGAGCAGTTCTTC.